The following is a T cell receptor (beta chain) sequence with its context. The antigen remains undetermined. The data were obtained in a study of cytomegalovirus exposure and HLA in healthy donors. V shed 3 bases and J shed 2 bases, with 11 bases lying between them. In germline, CDR1 is SGHNT, CDR2 YYREEE (reference sequence). The CDR3 length is 14 residues. Findings of the study overall: Follow-up analysis later connected one missense variant in DCLRE1C with trimming of TCR beta V- and J-genes.

Primers: 60 Vbeta forward and 13 Jbeta reverse. Some clones are missing from TCRdb's copy, which holds only in-frame ones; the method was immunoSEQ multiplex PCR. This table has roughly 120,000 clones, under 80% appearing once. The sequencing input was PBMCs. V gene TRBV5-4 combines with J gene TRBJ1-2; D unresolved. The receptor comes from a woman aged 60-75 years in good health and CMV-seropositive. The chain's CDR3 is CASSSSPRNYGYTF. DNA for the CDR3: TGTGCCAGCAGCTCTTCCCCGAGAAACTATGGCTACACCTTC. The variable domain in full, completed from reference TRBV5-4 and TRBJ1-2, reads ETGVTQSPTHLIKTRGQQVTLRCSSQSGHNTVSWYQQALGQGPQFIFQYYREEENGRGNFPPRFSGLQFPNYSSELNVNALELDDSALYLCASSSSPRNYGYTFGSGTRLTVV.